This entry lists 20 T cell receptor beta chains sequenced from one sample in a study of shared clonotypes between healthy human individuals. TCRdb's table, derived via immunoSEQ multiplex PCR, lists solely in-frame clones and lacks some. The profile shows 400,000 to 600,000 clones, 60% to 80% of them singletons. Sequenced material: PBMCs. These receptors originate from a woman aged 40 to 50 in good health. Some clones in this sample may be carry-over from other donors' samples.

Turning to this clone: The same CDR3 is also encoded by other DNA sequences in this sample. This sequence joins TRBV5-1 and TRBJ1-1, with D unresolved. Deletions cut 0 bases from V and 7 bases from J, with 13 bases between. Germline lookup yields CDR1 SGHRS and CDR2 YFSETQ. The CDR3 is 14 amino acids. In DNA form, the CDR3 reads TGCGCCAGCAGCTTGGCCCTCCCGGACGGTGAAGCTTTCTTT. Encoded protein: CASSLALPDGEAFF.

The CDR3 protein is CASTLGQGFDSPLHF. CDR3 DNA: TGTGCCAGCACCCTGGGACAGGGGTTCGATTCACCCCTCCACTTT. The J gene is TRBJ1-6, the V gene TRBV6-1; TRBD1 matches 10 bases. CDR1 and CDR2 from the germline V gene are MNHNS and SASEGT. The CDR3 has 15 amino acids. V lost 7 bases and J lost 8; bases outside the gene matches: 8.

The rearrangement uses TRBV9 and TRBJ2-2, with D possibly matching TRBD1 (5 bases). V lost 3 bases to trimming and J lost 3 bases, with 12 bases between them. CDR1 and CDR2 (germline): SGDLS, YYNGEE. The length of the CDR3 is 15 residues. CDR3 nucleotide sequence: TGTGCCAGCAGCGCAAATACAGGTTACACCGGGGAGCTGTTTTTT. This translates into CASSANTGYTGELFF.

The chain joins TRBV7-6 to TRBJ2-7; possibly TRBD1 for D (6 bases). The CDR3 sequence is 13 residues long. V was cut by 5 bases and J by 3 bases, with 11 bases left in between. Germline V gene data show CDR1 as SGHVS and CDR2 as FNYEAQ. The CDR3 DNA is TGTGCCAGCAGCCCAGGGGACCTCTACGAGCAGTACTTC. Its translation is CASSPGDLYEQYF. Supplemented by reference TRBV7-6 and TRBJ2-7, the full variable domain reads GAGVSQSPRYKVTKRGQDVALRCDPISGHVSLYWYRQALGQGPEFLTYFNYEAQQDKSGLPNDRFSAERPEGSISTLTIQRTEQRDSAMYRCASSPGDLYEQYFGPGTRLTVT.

The chain has TRBV5-1 and TRBJ2-1; TRBD2 aligns across 12 bases. This CDR3 is built from 17 residues. The germline CDR1 and CDR2 sequences are SGHRS and YFSETQ. With 0 bases clipped from V and 3 bases from J, the junction kept 4 bases outside the gene matches. The CDR3: CASSLDLTSGSYNEQFF. CDR3 coding DNA: TGCGCCAGCAGCTTGGACCTGACTAGCGGGAGCTACAATGAGCAGTTCTTC.

This chain uses TRBV7-6 with TRBJ2-2, with D possibly being TRBD2 (6 bases). Germline V gives CDR1 SGHVS, CDR2 FNYEAQ. V lost 2 bases to trimming and J lost 2 bases, with 12 bases between them. This CDR3 has 16 residues. CDR3 DNA: TGTGCCAGCAGCTTAAAGGTGGGAGGCAACACCGGGGAGCTGTTTTTT. It codes for CASSLKVGGNTGELFF.

DNA of the CDR3: TGTGCCAGCAGCCAAGGTGGGGGCATAAGGACAGATACGCAGTATTTT. This codes for CASSQGGGIRTDTQYF. This chain connects TRBV4-2 to TRBJ2-3; possibly TRBD1 for D (6 bases). This CDR3 spans 16 amino acids. Deletions cut 1 base from V and 3 bases from J, with 14 bases between. The germline CDR1 and CDR2 sequences are LGHNA and YNFKEQ.

This rearrangement joins TRBV30 to TRBJ1-4, with D possibly matching TRBD1 (5 bases). From germline, CDR1 is GTSNPN and CDR2 SVGIG (reference sequence). Deletions cut 0 bases from V and 4 bases from J, with 12 bases between. This CDR3 has 15 amino acids. CDR3 DNA: TGTGCCTGGAGTGTACCGAGGAGGGGTAATGAAAAACTGTTTTTT. Translated, it gives CAWSVPRRGNEKLFF.

V and J are TRBV7-2 and TRBJ2-7, with unresolved D. The germline gives CDR1 SGHTA, CDR2 FQGNSA. This CDR3 is built from 13 residues. V lost 6 bases and J 0 bases, leaving 9 bases between the germline ends. The CDR3, as DNA: TGTGCCAGCAGTCTTTACTACTCCTACGAGCAGTACTTC. It specifies CASSLYYSYEQYF.

The rearrangement joins TRBV28 to TRBJ1-4; unclear D gene. CDR1 and CDR2 from the germline V gene are MDHEN and SYDVKM. The CDR3 runs 14 residues. V lost 5 bases and J lost 8, with 15 bases in between. The CDR3 loop is CASSIQMRYEKLFF. Written as DNA, the CDR3 is TGTGCCAGCAGTATACAGATGCGCTACGAAAAACTGTTTTTT.

The table lists this clone with a few counts. The V and J genes are TRBV5-5 and TRBJ2-7; D not resolved. CDR3 length: 14 amino acids. Germline V lookup: CDR1 SGHKS, CDR2 YYEKEE (reference sequence). The V and J ends lost 0 bases and 6 bases respectively, with 13 bases between them. In DNA, the CDR3 is TGTGCCAGCAGCTTGGGGCAATGGAAGGGCGAGCAGTACTTC. This sequence encodes CASSLGQWKGEQYF.

The rearrangement uses TRBV15 and TRBJ2-7, with D hard to call. Looked up from germline, CDR1 is LNHNV and CDR2 is YYDKDF (reference sequence). V was cut by 0 bases and J by 0 bases, with 3 bases left in between. The CDR3 is 13 residues long. In DNA, the CDR3 is TGTGCCACCAGCAGAGACAGCTCCTACGAGCAGTACTTC. Translation: CATSRDSSYEQYF.

A remark on this clone: A far larger clone is just one base off, so this is likely a read error. Additional DNA sequences in this sample encode the identical CDR3. The rearrangement joins TRBV28 to TRBJ2-5, with 8 bases that match TRBD2. The tail of the sequence fits TRBJ2-7 better, so the J call may be wrong. The CDR3 has 16 residues. CDR1 is MDHEN, CDR2 SYDVKM, per germline. The CDR3 loop reads CASSLGVAGPSYEQYF. DNA for the CDR3: TGTGCCAGCAGTTTGGGGGTAGCGGGACCTTCCTACGAGCAGTACTTC.

This clone was seen a few times. This sequence joins TRBV19 and TRBJ2-2; D gene ambiguous. CDR3 length: 14 residues. Deletions cut 6 bases from V and 7 bases from J, with 15 bases between. Germline V gene lookup returns CDR1 LNHDA and CDR2 SQIVND (reference sequence). CDR3 in amino acids: CASSPILVHGELFF. CDR3 coding DNA: TGTGCCAGTAGCCCGATCCTAGTTCACGGGGAGCTGTTTTTT.

The rearrangement joins TRBV7-9 to TRBJ2-2; D may be TRBD2 (6 bases). The CDR3 length is 15 residues. V was cut by 1 base and J by 5 bases, with 11 bases left in between. The germline gives CDR1 SEHNR, CDR2 FQNEAQ (reference sequence). CDR3 residues: CASSLGRAITGELFF. The DNA of the CDR3 is TGTGCCAGCAGCTTAGGGAGGGCCATAACCGGGGAGCTGTTTTTT.

The chain recombines TRBV19 with TRBJ2-3; D is ambiguous. Looked up from germline, CDR1 is LNHDA and CDR2 is SQIVND (reference sequence). This CDR3 comprises 14 residues. Deletions cut 5 bases from V and 2 bases from J, with 11 bases between. CDR3 in amino acids: CASSPPTITDTQYF. DNA for the CDR3: TGTGCCAGTAGTCCCCCGACAATCACAGATACGCAGTATTTT.

The V and J genes are TRBV6-6 and TRBJ2-2; D is undetermined. The CDR3 is 15 residues long. Germline V lookup: CDR1 MNHNY, CDR2 SVGAGI (reference sequence). V gave up 10 bases and J gave up 1 base, with 16 bases separating them. CDR3 in amino acids: CATPSGRENTGELFF. In DNA form, the CDR3 reads TGTGCCACCCCGTCGGGCAGAGAGAACACCGGGGAGCTGTTTTTT.

With regard to this clone: This sample includes further DNA sequences coding for the same CDR3. The V and J genes are TRBV27 and TRBJ2-7; TRBD2 matches at 11 bases. The germline V gene has CDR1 MNHEY and CDR2 SMNVEV (reference sequence). This CDR3 comprises 13 residues. V lost 6 bases to trimming and J lost 5 bases; unmatched junction nucleotides: 3. The CDR3 protein is CASRTSGTHEQYF. In DNA, the CDR3 is TGTGCCAGCAGGACTAGCGGGACTCACGAGCAGTACTTC.

The chain combines TRBV18 with TRBJ1-4; D uncertain. V was pared by 1 base and J by 5 bases, with 11 bases between. This CDR3 spans 15 amino acids. Germline V gene sequence: CDR1 KGHSH, CDR2 LQKENI. Written as DNA, the CDR3 is TGTGCCAGCTCACCACAGGGCCCTCGAAATGAAAAACTGTTTTTT. As protein: CASSPQGPRNEKLFF.

The V gene is TRBV5-1, the J gene TRBJ2-3; 12 nucleotides align to TRBD2. Trimming cost V 4 bases and J 2 bases; bases outside gene matches: 5. Germline CDR1 reads SGHRS; CDR2 reads YFSETQ. This CDR3 region has 16 residues. Here the CDR3 DNA reads TGCGCCAGCAGCCCCGGGACTAGCGGGTACACAGATACGCAGTATTTT. It yields the protein CASSPGTSGYTDTQYF.